What follows is one TCR beta chain and its context. The antigen remains undetermined. This record belongs to a study of Graves' ophthalmopathy and Graves' hyperthyroidism. Study at large: Samples of peripheral blood were obtained at initial diagnosis, prior to treatment of any kind. Study findings and constraints: Most thyroid clonotypes with frequency above 0.001 were detected in blood too.

The germline V and J ends were trimmed by 5 bases and 2 bases, with 22 bases remaining between them. Per the germline V gene, CDR1 is MNHNS and CDR2 is SASEGT. This CDR3 comprises 17 residues. The TCR beta CDR3 regions underwent amplification from RNA transcripts. Second-round multiplex PCR followed a first-round RT-PCR using HTBI primers. Each CDR3 protein is one row after TCRdb ran MiXCR on the multiplex PCR reads. The data contain hundreds of thousands of distinct CDR3 sequences, around 42% of them singletons. The rearrangement joins TRBV6-1 to TRBJ2-7; D remains unclear. The sequence came from an adult man with Graves' ophthalmopathy. The sequenced material came from peripheral blood. The CDR3 region has the DNA TGTGCCAGCAGTTACTCGAGTGCCCCGACTTTTACCTACGAGCAGTACTTC. It is translated as CASSYSSAPTFTYEQYF.